What follows describes a single T cell receptor beta chain. This receptor's antigen is unknown. The input lacks base qualities; no much larger clone sits a single base away. These data originate in a study of cytotoxic CD8 clonotypes in ibrutinib-treated CLL (dated by TCRdb to 2020 to 2023). With regard to the full study: The cohort included roughly 15 treatment-naive and ten to eleven relapsed/refractory patients; some 18 were IGHV unmutated. Partial responses were observed in roughly 25 patients and complete responses in 2; after a median follow-up of around 68 months, remission was maintained in 15 or so patients and progression was observed in approximately 12. Response samples were taken after a median of approximately a year on treatment, ranging from 6 to 36 months. On average, each sample yielded around 270,000 productive templates and under 95,000 productive rearrangements. Of the 90 or so participants in the trial, 20 to 30 had longitudinal samples available. Cryopreserved peripheral blood mononuclear cells were obtained prior to treatment, at the time of response, and at either disease progression or sustained remission. Every remission and progressive disease sample was obtained while ibrutinib was still being received by the patients. General findings and caveats noted by the study authors: Public clonotypes were rare and either shrank or stayed stable during treatment, and the rise in clonality at ibrutinib response reflected expansion of private clonotypes. Sampling times were not matched between patients in sustained remission and patients whose disease was progressing, and lymph node repertoires were not examined. Baseline clonality exceeded that of age-matched healthy donors and correlated strongly with circulating CD8+ T-cell counts. Clonality rose at ibrutinib response, remained stable during sustained remission, and dropped back toward baseline at progression.

The goal of deep resolution MiSeq sequencing was a depth between 1 in 1 million and 1 in 200,000 T cells, and coverage averaged 10x per clonotype. The immunoSEQ hsTCRB Kit was used to generate TCR beta libraries. In the authors' own workflow: The data were analyzed with ImmunoSEQ Analyzer and ImmunoSEQ Data Assistant, and V, D and J gene assignments followed IMGT definitions. Clonality, with values ranging from 0 to 1, was calculated as one minus the normalized Shannon entropy of productive rearrangement frequencies. Only overrepresented clonotypes making up at least 0.05% of each patient's repertoire were included in the public clonotype analysis. Some 13 age-matched healthy donor repertoires from immuneACCESS served as clonality controls. The source is immuneACCESS, and TCRdb retained only in-frame sequences with V and J called. Part of the clones is not carried over; for the studies checked, unresolved V genes explain less than half of this, and the remainder is unexplained. V, J and clone size were drawn from that table, and D and trimming were deduced from the DNA. Present in this sample are under 150,000 clones, 75% to 95% of which were seen just once. Of the sample, 10% to 12% falls within the top ten clones.

The time point label of this sample denotes: 12 months on ibrutinib. For TCR beta library preparation, about 2.1 micrograms of genomic DNA were extracted from the cryopreserved PBMCs. Longitudinal blood samples from CLL patients on ibrutinib monotherapy were analyzed using high-throughput TCR beta sequencing. The patients took part in an open-label, single-center phase 2 trial of ibrutinib monotherapy. CDR1 SNHLY and CDR2 FYNNEI were looked up in the germline V gene. Taken from cysteine to phenylalanine, the CDR3 has 13 residues. Of the read, only the CDR3 DNA is kept; its 39 bases are in frame from base 1. Cut back by 6 bases and 5 bases, the V and J ends lie 10 bases apart.

Sequenced here: PBMCs, sampled after 12 months of ibrutinib treatment. The clonotype originates from a human donor with chronic lymphocytic leukemia. Rearrangement joined TRBV2 to TRBJ2-2; no D gene can be assigned with confidence. The CDR3 protein: CASRAGPTGELFF. The base sequence is TGTGCCAGCAGAGCCGGGCCAACCGGGGAGCTGTTTTTT.